This is a list of T cell receptor beta chains from one sample in a study of T cell responses to AZD1222 COVID-19 vaccine. Clones were read by immunoSEQ multiplex PCR, and TCRdb kept only the in-frame ones, dropping some. The data show over 55,000 clones, 80% to 90% seen once. The sequenced sample was peripheral blood, obtained 28 days after the second AZD1222 dose. Receptor source: an adult who received the AZD1222 COVID-19 vaccine. Both conserved end residues are part of each CDR3. D genes are given only for firm matches. Expanded clones get a size class; other rows say once, few or many, or leave the size out.

TRBJ2-7 TRBV2 - TRBD1 TGTGCCAGCGGACGACAGGGCGTCCGGGTCGAGCAGTACTTC CASGRQGVRVEQYF
TRBJ2-5 TRBV7-2 - - TGTGCCAGCAGCTACAGGGATGCTGCGACCCAGTACTTC CASSYRDAATQYF
TRBJ2-7 TRBV11-2 - - TGTGCCAGCAGCCCGGACAGAACGAACTACGAGCAGTACTTC CASSPDRTNYEQYF
TRBJ2-5 TRBV4-1 - TRBD2 TGCGCCAGCAGGCTGTCCGGGGGGGACCAAGAGACCCAGTACTTC CASRLSGGDQETQYF
TRBJ2-1 TRBV6-5 - - TGTGCCAGCAGTTATTGGAATGAGCAGTTCTTC CASSYWNEQFF
TRBJ2-3 TRBV14 - - TGTGCCAGCAGCCAAAGGACTCGGAATACGCAGTATTTT CASSQRTRNTQYF
TRBJ2-3 TRBV5-1 - - TGCGCCAGCAGCTCGGCCGATGGGCGGACAGATACGCAGTATTTT CASSSADGRTDTQYF
TRBJ2-7 TRBV19 - TRBD1 TGTGCCAGTAGTGCCAAGACGACAGGGGGCTACGAGCAGTACTTC CASSAKTTGGYEQYF
TRBJ2-1 TRBV7-8 - - TGTGCCAGCAGCAACGCGGAGGGTTCCGGGTACAATGAGCAGTTCTTC CASSNAEGSGYNEQFF
TRBJ2-7 TRBV5-6 once - TGTGCCAGCAGCCCAGACCTCAGGGTGAGCGAGCAGTACTTC CASSPDLRVSEQYF
TRBJ1-1 TRBV5-1 once - TGCGCCAGCAGCTTCACGGAGAACACTGAAGCTTTCTTT CASSFTENTEAFF
TRBJ1-5 TRBV2 - - TGTGCCAGCAGTGAAGGCCAGGGACTATTAAGCAATCAGCCCCAGCATTTT CASSEGQGLLSNQPQHF
TRBJ2-2 TRBV6-5 - - TGTGCCAGCAGTCTGTCAGCCACCGGGGAGCTGTTTTTT CASSLSATGELFF
TRBJ1-6 TRBV19 - - TGTGCCAGTAACTTCCGGGCCTCACCCCTCCACTTT CASNFRASPLHF
TRBJ2-3 TRBV10-3 - TRBD2 TGTGCCATCAGTGATGTGAGGGGACTAGAGAGCACAGATACGCAGTATTTT CAISDVRGLESTDTQYF
TRBJ1-4 TRBV19 - - TGTGCCAGTAGAGGCATGGGGTCTGCAACTAATGAAAAACTGTTTTTT CASRGMGSATNEKLFF
TRBJ2-1 TRBV5-1 few - TGCGCCAGCAGCTTGACAGGGTCCCGCTCCTACAATGAGCAGTTCTTC CASSLTGSRSYNEQFF
TRBJ1-1 TRBV20-1 - - TGCAGTGCTAGTGCCAAATCCGACTCGAACACTGAAGCTTTCTTT CSASAKSDSNTEAFF
TRBJ2-2 TRBV5-1 - - TGCGCCAGCACCCTTAGACAGGTGGCCGCCGGGGAGCTGTTTTTT CASTLRQVAAGELFF
TRBJ1-3 TRBV21-1 once - TGTGCCAGCAGCACTGATTTTTGTCTGCAGCAAACTGGAAACACCATATATTTT CASSTDFCLQQTGNTIYF
TRBJ2-2 TRBV6-4 - - TGTGCCAGCAGTGACGCTAGAACCGGGGAGCTGTTTTTT CASSDARTGELFF
TRBJ1-4 TRBV2 - - TGTGCCAGCATGGCAGAAACGCTTGGAAAACTGTTTTTT CASMAETLGKLFF
TRBJ1-5 TRBV30 - - TGTGCCTGGAGTTTTCGGGGCGGTCAGCCCCAGCATTTT CAWSFRGGQPQHF
TRBJ1-2 TRBV29-1 few - TGCAGCGTTGAGGGGTCCCTGGAGGATGGCTACACCTTC CSVEGSLEDGYTF
TRBJ2-5 TRBV24-1 - TRBD2 TGTGCCACCAGTGATTTGATAGCGGGGGGTGGGGAGACCCAGTACTTC CATSDLIAGGGETQYF
TRBJ1-3 TRBV21-1 - - TGTGCCAGCAGCAAAGTTTGGCAGGGGATAGGAAACACCATATATTTT CASSKVWQGIGNTIYF